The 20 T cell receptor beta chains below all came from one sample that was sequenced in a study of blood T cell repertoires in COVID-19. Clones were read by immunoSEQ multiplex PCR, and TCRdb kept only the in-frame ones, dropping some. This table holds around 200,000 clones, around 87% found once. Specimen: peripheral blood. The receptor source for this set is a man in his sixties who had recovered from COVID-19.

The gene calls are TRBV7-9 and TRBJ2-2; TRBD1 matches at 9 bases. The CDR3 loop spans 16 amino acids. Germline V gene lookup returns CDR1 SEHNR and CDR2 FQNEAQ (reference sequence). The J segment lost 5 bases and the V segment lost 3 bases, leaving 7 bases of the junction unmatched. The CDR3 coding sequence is TGTGCCAGCAGCTTCCTAGGACAGGGGAATACCGGGGAGCTGTTTTTT. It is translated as CASSFLGQGNTGELFF.

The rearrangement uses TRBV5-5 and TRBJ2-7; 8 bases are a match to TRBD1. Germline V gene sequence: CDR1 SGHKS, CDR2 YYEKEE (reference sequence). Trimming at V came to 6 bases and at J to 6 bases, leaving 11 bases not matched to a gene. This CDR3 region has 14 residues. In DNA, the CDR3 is TGTGCCAGCAACTGGGTTGACAGGGGAGCCGAGCAGTACTTC. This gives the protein CASNWVDRGAEQYF. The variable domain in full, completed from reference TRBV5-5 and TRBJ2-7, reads DAGVTQSPTHLIKTRGQQVTLRCSPISGHKSVSWYQQVLGQGPQFIFQYYEKEERGRGNFPDRFSARQFPNYSSELNVNALLLGDSALYLCASNWVDRGAEQYFGPGTRLTVT.

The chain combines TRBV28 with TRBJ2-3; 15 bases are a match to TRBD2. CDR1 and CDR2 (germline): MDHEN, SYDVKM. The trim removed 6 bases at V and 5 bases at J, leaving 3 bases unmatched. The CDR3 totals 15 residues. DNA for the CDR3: TGTGCCAGCAGCACGGGACTAGCGGGAGGAGATACGCAGTATTTT. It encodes CASSTGLAGGDTQYF.

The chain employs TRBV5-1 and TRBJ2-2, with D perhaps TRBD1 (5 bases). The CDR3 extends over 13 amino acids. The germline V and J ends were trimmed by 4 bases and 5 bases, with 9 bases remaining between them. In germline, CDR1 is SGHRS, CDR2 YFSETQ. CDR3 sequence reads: CASSGQGTGELFF. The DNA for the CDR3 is TGCGCCAGCAGCGGTCAGGGAACCGGGGAGCTGTTTTTT. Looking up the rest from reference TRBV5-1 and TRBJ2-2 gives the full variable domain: KAGVTQTPRYLIKTRGQQVTLSCSPISGHRSVSWYQQTPGQGLQFLFEYFSETQRNKGNFPGRFSGRQFSNSRSEMNVSTLELGDSALYLCASSGQGTGELFFGEGSRLTVL.

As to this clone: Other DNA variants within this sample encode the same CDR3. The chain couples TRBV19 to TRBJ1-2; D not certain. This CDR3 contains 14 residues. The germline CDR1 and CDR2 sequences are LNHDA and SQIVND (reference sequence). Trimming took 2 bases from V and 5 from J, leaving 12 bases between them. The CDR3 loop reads CASSILAGEYGYTF. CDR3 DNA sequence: TGTGCCAGTAGTATATTAGCCGGGGAGTATGGCTACACCTTC.

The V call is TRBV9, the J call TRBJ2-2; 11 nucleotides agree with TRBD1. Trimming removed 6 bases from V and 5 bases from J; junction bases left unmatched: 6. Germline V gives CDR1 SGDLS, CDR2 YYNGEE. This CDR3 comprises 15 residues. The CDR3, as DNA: TGTGCCAGCATCCGCGGGACAGGGGGTACCGGGGAGCTGTTTTTT. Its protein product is CASIRGTGGTGELFF.

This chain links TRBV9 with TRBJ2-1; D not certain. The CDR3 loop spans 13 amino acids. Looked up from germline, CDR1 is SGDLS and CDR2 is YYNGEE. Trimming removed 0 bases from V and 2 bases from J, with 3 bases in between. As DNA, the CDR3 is TGTGCCAGCAGCGTAGCTCCCTACAATGAGCAGTTCTTC. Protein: CASSVAPYNEQFF.

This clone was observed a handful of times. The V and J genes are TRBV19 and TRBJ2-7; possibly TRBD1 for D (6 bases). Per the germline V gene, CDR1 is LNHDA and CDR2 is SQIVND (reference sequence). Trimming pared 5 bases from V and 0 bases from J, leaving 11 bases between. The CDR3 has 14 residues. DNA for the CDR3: TGTGCCAGTAGTCCGTGGGACACCTCCTACGAGCAGTACTTC. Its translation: CASSPWDTSYEQYF. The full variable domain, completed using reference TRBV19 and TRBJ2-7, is DGGITQSPKYLFRKEGQNVTLSCEQNLNHDAMYWYRQDPGQGLRLIYYSQIVNDFQKGDIAEGYSVSREKKESFPLTVTSAQKNPTAFYLCASSPWDTSYEQYFGPGTRLTVT.

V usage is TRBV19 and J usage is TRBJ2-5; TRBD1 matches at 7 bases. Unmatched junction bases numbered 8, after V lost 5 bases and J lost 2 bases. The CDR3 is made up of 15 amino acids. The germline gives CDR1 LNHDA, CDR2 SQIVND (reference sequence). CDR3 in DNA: TGTGCCAGTAGTTTGCCAGGGACAGAACAAGAGACCCAGTACTTC. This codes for CASSLPGTEQETQYF.

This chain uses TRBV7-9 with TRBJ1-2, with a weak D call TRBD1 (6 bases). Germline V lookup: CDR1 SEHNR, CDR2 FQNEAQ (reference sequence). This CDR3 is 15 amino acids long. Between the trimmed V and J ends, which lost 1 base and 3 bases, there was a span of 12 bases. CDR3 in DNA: TGTGCCAGCAGCTTAGAAGTGACAGGCGACTATGGCTACACCTTC. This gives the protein CASSLEVTGDYGYTF.

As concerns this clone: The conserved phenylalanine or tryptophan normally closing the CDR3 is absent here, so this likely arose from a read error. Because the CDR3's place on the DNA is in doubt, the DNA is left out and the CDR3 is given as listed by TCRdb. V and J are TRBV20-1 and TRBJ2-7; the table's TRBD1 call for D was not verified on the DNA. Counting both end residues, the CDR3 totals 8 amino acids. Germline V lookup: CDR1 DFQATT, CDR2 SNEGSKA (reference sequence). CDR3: CSVAGRSS.

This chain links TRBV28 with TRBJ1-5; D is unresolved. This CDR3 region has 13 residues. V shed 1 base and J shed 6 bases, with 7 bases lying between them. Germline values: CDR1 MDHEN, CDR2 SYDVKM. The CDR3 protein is CASSLLGVQPQHF. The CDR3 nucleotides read TGTGCCAGCAGTTTATTGGGAGTTCAGCCCCAGCATTTT.

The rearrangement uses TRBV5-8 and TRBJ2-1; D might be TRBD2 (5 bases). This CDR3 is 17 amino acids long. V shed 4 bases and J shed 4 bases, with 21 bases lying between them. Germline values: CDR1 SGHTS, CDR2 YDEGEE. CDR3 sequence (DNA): TGTGCCAGCAGCGTGTCCAACATGCCGAGGGTTTACAATGAGCAGTTCTTC. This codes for CASSVSNMPRVYNEQFF. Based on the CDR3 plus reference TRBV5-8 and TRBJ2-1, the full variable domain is EAGVTQSPTHLIKTRGQQATLRCSPISGHTSVYWYQQALGLGLQFLLWYDEGEERNRGNFPPRFSGRQFPNYSSELNVNALELEDSALYLCASSVSNMPRVYNEQFFGPGTRLTVL.

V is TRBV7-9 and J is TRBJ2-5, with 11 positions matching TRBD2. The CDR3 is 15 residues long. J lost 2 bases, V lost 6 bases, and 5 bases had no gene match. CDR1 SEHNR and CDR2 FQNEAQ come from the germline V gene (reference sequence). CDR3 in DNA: TGTGCCAGCAGAAAGGGACTAGCGGTTCAAGAGACCCAGTACTTC. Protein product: CASRKGLAVQETQYF.

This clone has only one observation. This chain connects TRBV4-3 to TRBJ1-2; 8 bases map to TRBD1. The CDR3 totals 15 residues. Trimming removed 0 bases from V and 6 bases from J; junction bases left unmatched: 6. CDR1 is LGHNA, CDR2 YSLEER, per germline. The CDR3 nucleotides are TGCGCCAGCAGCCAAGAAGCTGGGACAGGTAATGGCTACACCTTC. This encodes CASSQEAGTGNGYTF.

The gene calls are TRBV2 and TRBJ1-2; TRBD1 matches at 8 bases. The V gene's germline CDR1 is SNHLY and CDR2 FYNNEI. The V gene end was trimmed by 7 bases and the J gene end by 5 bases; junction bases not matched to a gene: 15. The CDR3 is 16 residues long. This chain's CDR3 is CASTPTGASPIYGYTF. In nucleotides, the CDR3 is TGTGCCAGCACCCCGACAGGGGCATCCCCTATTTATGGCTACACCTTC.

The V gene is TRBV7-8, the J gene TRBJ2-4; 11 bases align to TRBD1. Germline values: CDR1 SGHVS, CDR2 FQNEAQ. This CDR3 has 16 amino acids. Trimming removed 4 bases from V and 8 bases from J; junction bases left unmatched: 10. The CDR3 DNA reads TGTGCCAGCAGCTACCCGGGACAGGGGGTAGGGGACATTCAGTACTTC. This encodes CASSYPGQGVGDIQYF.

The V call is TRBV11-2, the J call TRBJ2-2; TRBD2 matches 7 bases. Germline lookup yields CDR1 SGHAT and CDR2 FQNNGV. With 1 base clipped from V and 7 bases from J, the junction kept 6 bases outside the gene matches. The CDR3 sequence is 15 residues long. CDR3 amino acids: CASSLGTREGGELFF. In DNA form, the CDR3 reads TGTGCCAGCAGCTTAGGGACCAGGGAGGGCGGGGAGCTGTTTTTT.

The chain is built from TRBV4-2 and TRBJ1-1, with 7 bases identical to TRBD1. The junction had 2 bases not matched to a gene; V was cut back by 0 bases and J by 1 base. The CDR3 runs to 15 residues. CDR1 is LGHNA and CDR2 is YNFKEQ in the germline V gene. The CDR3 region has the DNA TGTGCCAGCAGCCAAGACGGACAGGCGAACACTGAAGCTTTCTTT. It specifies CASSQDGQANTEAFF.

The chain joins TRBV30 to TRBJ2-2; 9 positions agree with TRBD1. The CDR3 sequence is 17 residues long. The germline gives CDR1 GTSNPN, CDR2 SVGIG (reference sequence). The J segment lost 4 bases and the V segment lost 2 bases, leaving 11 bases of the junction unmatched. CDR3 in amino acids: CAWSTGQGAFSTGELFF. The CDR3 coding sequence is TGTGCCTGGAGTACGGGACAGGGAGCCTTTAGCACCGGGGAGCTGTTTTTT.